This T cell receptor beta chain was sequenced for a study of type 1 and type 2 diabetes patients (dated by TCRdb to the mid-2010s). In terms of the full investigation: About 9 type 1 diabetes patients, a few type 2 diabetes patients and about 6 nondiabetic controls were recruited in China to form the cohort. V gene usage was similar between approximately 19-cycle and 25-cycle amplification, suggesting similar primer efficiencies and random PCR bias. Across the study, CD4+ and CD8+ T cells were positively selected from PBMCs by means of CD4 or CD8 MicroBeads on MACS columns. In the study, high-throughput sequencing was used to profile TCRbeta repertoires so that type 1 diabetes, type 2 diabetes and nondiabetic individuals could be compared. The whole study generated fewer than 25 million paired-end reads. The TCRbeta libraries underwent paired-end sequencing on Illumina HiSeq 2000 or MiSeq instruments. Type 2 diabetes patients served as a disease comparison group for the type 1 diabetes patients.

This clonotype was counted once. Its antigen remains undetermined. No clone much larger than this one lies a single base away; base qualities are absent. Support from one read is weak. The sequencing machine was an Illumina MiSeq. Genomic DNA from sorted T cell subsets served as template for TCRbeta CDR3 amplification. The TCRbeta CDR3 region was amplified by multiplex PCR using 30 forward and 13 reverse primers. PCR products were purified with AMPure XP beads, after which indices and adaptors were added in a second roughly 24-cycle PCR. Before sequencing, libraries were gel-purified with the QIAquick Gel Extraction Kit. The original pipeline was this. Paired-end reads were merged using FLASH and were aligned with IgBLAST to IMGT V, D and J germline references. After reads whose alignment identity to germline references fell below 70% were discarded, roughly 10,000,000 reads remained study-wide. CDR3 boundaries, reading frame and productivity were assigned according to IMGT definitions. Clones at or above 1% of reads were defined as highly-expanded clones, and diversity was measured by normalized Shannon entropy. Unpaired two-tailed t-tests were used to test for differences in Shannon entropy between groups. In TCRdb, the public reads were trimmed at Q25 with fastp and aligned with MiXCR, with productive beta chains retained. Entries are consolidated by CDR3 protein sequence, retaining the most common genes and DNA. The V and J calls shown here were made by TCRdb, not taken from the authors' results. This sample has some 250,000 distinct CDR3 sequences in its table, and 47% of those were observed once. The leading ten clones occupy roughly an eighth of the sample.

All diabetic patients met standard classification criteria for type 1 or type 2 diabetes, with glucose and C-peptide assessed by WHO-recommended methods. Donors were excluded if they had other autoimmune diseases or infections within the previous four weeks. From each participant, around 10 milliliters of peripheral blood were collected. LymphoPrep density separation was used to isolate PBMCs. The CDR3 measures 13 amino acids from cysteine to phenylalanine. Solely the CDR3 DNA is kept, with 39 bases framed from the first base. CDR1 and CDR2 were assigned from the germline V gene as SGDLS and YYNGEE. V loses 7 bases of germline sequence and J loses 6 bases, and the interval between the two ends is 14 bases. Summary of the overall study and its limitations: Type 2 diabetes and control samples had highly correlated V and J gene usage patterns, with an average between-sample correlation of roughly 0.97. Few highly-expanded CD4+ clones, median one, were found in type 2 diabetes patients, accounting for a median about 4.2% of reads. High diversity was shown by type 2 diabetes repertoires, and the diversity was significantly greater than that of type 1 diabetes repertoires in both CD4+ and CD8+ T cells. The study groups were not matched for age and gender, which could bias interpretation. Since just a limited number of T2D and control samples were sequenced, some T1D-only HECs might also appear in more T2D or control samples.

The rearrangement joined TRBV9 to TRBJ2-1, with the identity of the D gene unclear. This receptor was taken from a man younger than 30 with type 2 diabetes. The sample was peripheral blood mononuclear cells (PBMCs). The DNA sequence reads TGTGCCAGCGGCCCTCGGCGGTTCAATGAGCAGTTCTTC. This codes for CASGPRRFNEQFF.